The source of this TCR beta chain is a study of cytomegalovirus exposure and HLA in healthy donors. Turning to the study itself: Early on, a data release was issued that held roughly 86 million unique TCRs from HLA-typed donors.

Unmatched junction bases numbered 7, after V lost 0 bases and J lost 4 bases. CDR1 is SGDLS and CDR2 is YYNGEE in the germline V gene. The CDR3 is 17 residues long. PCR was performed using 60 Vbeta and 13 Jbeta primers. This table comes from immunoSEQ multiplex PCR, and its TCRdb copy is limited to in-frame clones, with some not included. The repertoire has about 200,000 clones, roughly three quarters of them found once; the top ten carry about 1.7%. Study findings and constraints: Highly shared sequence variants in one cluster were likely a sequencing artifact. The majority of TCR sequences were rare, yet some public TCRs appeared in many donors.

A word on this clone: Its antigen is undetermined.

The clonotype originates from a man between 50 and 59 years old in good health and CMV-seronegative. Material for sequencing was PBMCs. V gene TRBV9 combines with J gene TRBJ2-3; TRBD2 matches at 11 bases. The CDR3 bases are TGTGCCAGCAGCGTAGGAGGACTAGCGGGTTCCGCAGATACGCAGTATTTT. Amino acids: CASSVGGLAGSADTQYF.